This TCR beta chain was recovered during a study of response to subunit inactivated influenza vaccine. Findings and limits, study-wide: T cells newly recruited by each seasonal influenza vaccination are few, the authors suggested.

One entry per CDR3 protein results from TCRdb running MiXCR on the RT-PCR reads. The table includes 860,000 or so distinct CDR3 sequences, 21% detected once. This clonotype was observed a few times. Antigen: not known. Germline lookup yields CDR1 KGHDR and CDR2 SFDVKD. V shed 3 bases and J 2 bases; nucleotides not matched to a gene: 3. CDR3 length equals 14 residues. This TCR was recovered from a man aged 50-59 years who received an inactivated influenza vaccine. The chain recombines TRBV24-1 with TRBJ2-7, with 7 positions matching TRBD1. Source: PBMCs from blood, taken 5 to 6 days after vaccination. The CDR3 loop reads CATSDAGTAYEQYF. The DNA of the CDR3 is TGTGCCACCAGTGATGCCGGGACAGCCTACGAGCAGTACTTC.